These 25 T cell receptor beta chains came from one sample sequenced in a study of blood T cells in healthy people across ages. The use of a sample-barcoded 5' primer and a J-beta primer mix characterized a second PCR of 7 to 11 cycles. MiXCR was run by TCRdb on the 5' RACE reads, yielding one entry per CDR3 protein. The data show around 1,000,000 distinct CDR3 sequences, more than 30% seen once. The sample was blood. The source of these receptors is a man between 18 and 29 years old in good health.

The chain combines TRBV12-3 or TRBV12-4 with TRBJ2-3, with D perhaps TRBD2 (6 bases). The V and J ends lost 6 bases and 4 bases respectively, with 14 bases between them. The CDR3 is 14 residues long. The CDR3 coding sequence is TGTGCCAGCAGCCCGGGAGAGAGACCAGATACGCAGTATTTT. Translated: CASSPGERPDTQYF.

This clonotype showed up just once. The V call is TRBV12-3 or TRBV12-4, the J call TRBJ2-2; TRBD1 aligns across 9 bases. The V and J ends lost 6 bases and 7 bases, in that order; junction bases with no gene match: 6. The CDR3 has 14 residues. The CDR3 loop reads CASRSGTGIGELFF. The CDR3 DNA sequence: TGTGCCAGCAGATCCGGGACAGGGATCGGGGAGCTGTTTTTT.

The chain couples TRBV12-3 or TRBV12-4 to TRBJ1-4; D call uncertain. V shed 6 bases and J shed 8 bases, with 16 bases lying between them. The CDR3 is made up of 14 amino acids. The CDR3 region is CASRHGVLGEKLFF. The CDR3 DNA reads TGTGCCAGCAGGCATGGAGTCCTGGGGGAAAAACTGTTTTTT.

The V gene is TRBV2, the J gene TRBJ2-5, with D tentatively TRBD2 (6 bases). The CDR3 length is 13 residues. Germline values: CDR1 SNHLY, CDR2 FYNNEI. Between the trimmed V and J ends, which lost 11 bases and 2 bases, there was a span of 15 bases. The CDR3 loop is CAGAGEFQETQYF. In nucleotides, the CDR3 is TGTGCCGGAGCGGGTGAATTTCAAGAGACCCAGTACTTC. Complete variable domain (other parts from reference TRBV2 and TRBJ2-5): EPEVTQTPSHQVTQMGQEVILRCVPISNHLYFYWYRQILGQKVEFLVSFYNNEISEKSEIFDDQFSVERPDGSNFTLKIRSTKLEDSAMYFCAGAGEFQETQYFGPGTRLLVL.

The chain employs TRBV6-6 and TRBJ1-5, with 10 bases aligning to TRBD1. CDR1 MNHNY and CDR2 SVGAGI come from the germline V gene (reference sequence). Germline trimming cut 5 bases from V and 7 bases from J; bases unmatched to any gene: 8. This CDR3 has 15 residues. This chain's CDR3 is CASSPQGQGVQPQHF. CDR3 in DNA: TGTGCCAGCAGTCCCCAAGGACAGGGGGTACAGCCCCAGCATTTT.

This clonotype has only a few counts. The genes are TRBV20-1 and TRBJ2-5; D not certain. The J call could be wrong; TRBJ2-7 is a better fit for the DNA end. The CDR3 loop spans 13 amino acids. Germline CDR1 DFQATT, CDR2 SNEGSKA (reference sequence). The CDR3 bases are TGCAGTGCTAGAGCCGAATGGCGAATCGAGCAGTACTTC. Amino acids: CSARAEWRIEQYF.

The chain has TRBV14 and TRBJ2-3; tentatively, D is TRBD2 (5 bases). CDR1 and CDR2 (germline): SGHDN, FVKESK. CDR3 length: 17 amino acids. The ends were cut back, 0 bases at V and 6 bases at J, with 19 bases in the middle. The CDR3 spells CASSQEDGLDLTDTQYF. The CDR3, as DNA: TGTGCCAGCAGCCAAGAGGACGGACTGGACCTTACGGATACGCAGTATTTT. The full variable domain, with the rest looked up from reference TRBV14 and TRBJ2-3, is EAGVTQFPSHSVIEKGQTVTLRCDPISGHDNLYWYRRVMGKEIKFLLHFVKESKQDESGMPNNRFLAERTGGTYSTLKVQPAELEDSGVYFCASSQEDGLDLTDTQYFGPGTRLTVL.

The V gene is TRBV4-2, the J gene TRBJ1-2; D is uncertain. V was shortened by 4 bases and J by 0 bases, with 24 bases between the two germline ends. Germline V gene sequence: CDR1 LGHNA, CDR2 YNFKEQ. This CDR3 comprises 19 residues. The CDR3 coding sequence is TGTGCCAGCAGCCCAAGAGCAACGGTTCCCTCCGGATCTAACTATGGCTACACCTTC. Translating it yields CASSPRATVPSGSNYGYTF.

For the CDR3, the DNA is TGTGCCAGCAGCTTGGCAGGAAGGCCGGATGAGCAGTACTTC. This codes for CASSLAGRPDEQYF. The chain employs TRBV13 and TRBJ2-7; D is unclear. CDR1 is PRHDT, CDR2 FYEKMQ, per germline (reference sequence). The CDR3 length is 14 residues. Trimming shortened V by 3 bases and J by 7 bases, and 16 bases separated the two germline ends.

The J gene is TRBJ2-1, the V gene TRBV5-6; D ambiguous. The CDR3 consists of 12 residues. Germline V lookup: CDR1 SGHDT, CDR2 YYEEEE. Trimming took 1 base from V and 8 from J, leaving 7 bases between them. The CDR3 sequence is CASSLNGDEQFF. CDR3 sequence (DNA): TGTGCCAGCAGCTTGAATGGGGATGAGCAGTTCTTC.

The CDR3 DNA reads as TGTGCCAGCAGCTCGGGACCATCCTACGAGCAGTTCTTC. This sequence encodes CASSSGPSYEQFF. This chain uses TRBV7-2 with TRBJ2-1; D possibly uses TRBD1 or TRBD2 (5 bases each). CDR1 SGHTA and CDR2 FQGNSA come from the germline V gene. This CDR3 spans 13 amino acids. V was shortened by 4 bases and J by 10 bases, with 14 bases between the two germline ends. The whole variable domain, remainder taken from reference TRBV7-2 and TRBJ2-1, is GAGVSQSPSNKVTEKGKDVELRCDPISGHTALYWYRQSLGQGLEFLIYFQGNSAPDKSGLPSDRFSAERTGGSVSTLTIQRTQQEDSAVYLCASSSGPSYEQFFGPGTRLTVL.

The DNA of the CDR3 is TGTGCCAGCAGCCCGGCGAAGGCGAGCACAGATACGCAGTATTTT. Protein sequence: CASSPAKASTDTQYF. The J gene is TRBJ2-3, the V gene TRBV5-4, with unresolved D. CDR3 length: 15 residues. In germline, CDR1 is SGHNT, CDR2 YYREEE (reference sequence). V shed 4 bases and J shed 0 bases, with 12 bases lying between them.

The chain carries TRBV7-9 and TRBJ2-4; TRBD2 aligns across 9 bases. The CDR3 extends over 17 amino acids. Germline assignment: CDR1 SEHNR and CDR2 FQNEAQ (reference sequence). V lost 0 bases to trimming and J lost 13 bases; unmatched junction nucleotides: 16. The CDR3 reads CASSLARLAGFYNEQYF. CDR3 in DNA: TGTGCCAGCAGCTTAGCGAGGCTAGCGGGGTTTTACAATGAGCAGTACTTC.

The V gene is TRBV25-1, the J gene TRBJ1-2, with TRBD1 identical over 9 bases. This CDR3 has 11 residues. The germline V gene encodes CDR1 MGHDK and CDR2 SYGVNS. The junction had 2 bases not matched to a gene; V was cut back by 7 bases and J by 8 bases. The CDR3 sequence is CASTGQGGYTF. CDR3 sequence (DNA): TGTGCCAGCACCGGACAGGGGGGCTACACCTTC.

This chain links TRBV7-2 with TRBJ2-3; 10 bases align to TRBD2. V gave up 5 bases and J gave up 4 bases; unmatched junction bases: 6. This CDR3 is 15 amino acids long. From germline, CDR1 is SGHTA and CDR2 FQGNSA. The CDR3 coding sequence is TGTGCCAGCAGCCTTACTAGCGGGGCCGCAGATACGCAGTATTTT. This codes for CASSLTSGAADTQYF.

The CDR3 region is CASSQDIGESGSPLHF. As DNA, the CDR3 is TGCGCCAGCAGCCAAGATATCGGGGAAAGCGGGTCACCCCTCCACTTT. This sequence joins TRBV4-3 and TRBJ1-6; D unclear. V was pared by 0 bases and J by 10 bases, with 16 bases between. The CDR3 has 16 residues. CDR1 is LGHNA, CDR2 YSLEER, per germline.

The chain has TRBV20-1 and TRBJ1-1; D call uncertain. The germline V gene has CDR1 DFQATT and CDR2 SNEGSKA (reference sequence). This CDR3 is built from 15 residues. V lost 0 bases to trimming and J lost 1 base, with 12 bases between them. The CDR3 nucleotides read TGCAGTGCTAGAGAGCAACATGGCGGGAACACTGAAGCTTTCTTT. Translating gives CSAREQHGGNTEAFF.

The V and J genes are TRBV30 and TRBJ2-5, with 8 nucleotides matching TRBD1. Gene TRBJ2-7 matches the end of the DNA better, so the J call may be wrong. This CDR3 is built from 14 residues. Germline CDR1 GTSNPN, CDR2 SVGIG (reference sequence). The CDR3 loop is CAWTGTGLYYEQYF. The CDR3 DNA reads TGTGCCTGGACCGGGACAGGTTTATACTACGAGCAGTACTTC.

The V call is TRBV2, the J call TRBJ2-3; D perhaps matches TRBD2 (6 bases). CDR3 length: 15 amino acids. CDR1 SNHLY and CDR2 FYNNEI come from the germline V gene. Trimming cost V 6 bases and J 6 bases, with 19 bases left between them. The CDR3 region has the DNA TGTGCCAGCAGGAGCGGGCGCAGCGGTTTTGATACGCAGTATTTT. This encodes CASRSGRSGFDTQYF.

The table lists this clonotype with a few counts. The chain recombines TRBV6-2 or TRBV6-3 with TRBJ2-5; 12 nucleotides agree with TRBD1. Germline V gives CDR1 MNHEY, CDR2 SVGEGT. V trimming: 5 bases; J trimming: 5 bases; junction bases outside the gene matches: 6. The CDR3 loop spans 15 amino acids. CDR3 nucleotides: TGTGCCAGCAGTAGGGACAGGGGGCAGTTTGAGACCCAGTACTTC. Translated, it gives CASSRDRGQFETQYF.

This chain uses TRBV6-2 or TRBV6-3 with TRBJ2-5, with D perhaps TRBD1 (5 bases). The closer fit of TRBJ2-7 to the DNA end suggests the J call may be wrong. The CDR3 runs 18 residues. The germline V gene has CDR1 MNHEY and CDR2 SVGEGT. The DNA for the CDR3 is TGTGCCAGCAGTTACAGTTTCTTGAACAGGCGAGCGTCCTACGAGCAGTACTTC. Translation gives CASSYSFLNRRASYEQYF.

The V call is TRBV5-1, the J call TRBJ1-2; D might be TRBD1 (6 bases). The germline CDR1 and CDR2 sequences are SGHRS and YFSETQ. The V gene lost 2 bases and the J gene lost 0 bases, with 14 bases spanning the gap. The CDR3 length is 16 residues. CDR3 bases: TGCGCCAGCAGCTTCGGGATGGGGGCCGCTAACTATGGCTACACCTTC. Its protein is CASSFGMGAANYGYTF. The entire variable domain, with the rest obtained from reference TRBV5-1 and TRBJ1-2, is as follows: KAGVTQTPRYLIKTRGQQVTLSCSPISGHRSVSWYQQTPGQGLQFLFEYFSETQRNKGNFPGRFSGRQFSNSRSEMNVSTLELGDSALYLCASSFGMGAANYGYTFGSGTRLTVV.

Of note for this clonotype: Relative to the germline gene, one junction end is altered; a read error may explain this. Here the CDR3 DNA reads TGCGCCAGCAGCCAAGACGTTCAGCCACCCCCCCACTTT. Amino acid sequence: CASSQDVQPPPHF. The chain couples TRBV4-3 to TRBJ1-6; unclear D gene. The CDR3 is 13 amino acids. CDR1 and CDR2 (germline): LGHNA, YSLEER.

The chain has TRBV5-4 and TRBJ1-1; TRBD1 might be the D (5 bases). V shed 0 bases and J shed 10 bases, with 16 bases lying between them. Germline V CDR1 and CDR2: SGHNT, YYREEE (reference sequence). The CDR3 has 14 amino acids. The DNA of the CDR3 is TGTGCCAGCAGCTTGGACAGGAACCAGGAAAGAGCTTTCTTT. Translating it yields CASSLDRNQERAFF.

The J gene is TRBJ2-5, the V gene TRBV28, with 8 bases aligning to TRBD2. From germline, CDR1 is MDHEN and CDR2 SYDVKM. CDR3 length: 17 amino acids. J gave up 11 bases and V 1 base, and 18 bases lay outside the gene matches. This chain's CDR3 is CASSLSSHIAGSPEQYF. The CDR3 bases are TGTGCCAGCAGTTTATCATCCCATATAGCGGGGTCGCCTGAGCAGTACTTC.